This TCR beta chain was identified in a study of cytomegalovirus exposure and HLA in healthy donors. Study-wide findings and caveats: Rare sequences made up most TCRs, while some public TCRs were found in many donors.

The PCR made use of 60 Vbeta and 13 Jbeta primers. TCRdb's copy holds only in-frame clones and misses some; the assay was immunoSEQ multiplex PCR. The listing contains around 74,000 clones. Comment on this clone: The antigen remains unidentified.

CDR3 length equals 13 residues. The ends lost 7 bases at V and 4 bases at J; junction bases unmatched: 6. The germline gives CDR1 ENHRY, CDR2 SYGVKD. This sequence was found in a man aged 25 to 40 in good health and CMV-seronegative. Material: PBMCs. The chain combines TRBV10-3 with TRBJ2-5; TRBD1 aligns across 7 bases. In DNA, the CDR3 is TGTGCCATCAATGGACAGGCAGCAGAGACCCAGTACTTC. Amino acid sequence: CAINGQAAETQYF.